The entry below gives a single T cell receptor beta chain sequence along with its context. TCRdb re-derived calls from the 5' RACE reads in MiXCR, one entry per CDR3 protein. The sample comprises approximately 350,000 distinct CDR3 sequences, roughly 11% of which are singletons, and around 20% rests with the top ten. The record originates from a study of T cells after yellow fever vaccination. Germline V lookup: CDR1 MNHEY, CDR2 SVGAGI. The ends lost 2 bases at V and 4 bases at J; junction bases unmatched: 5. This CDR3 is built from 15 residues. V is TRBV6-5 and J is TRBJ1-1, with 9 bases fitting TRBD1. The receptor's source is a man aged 18 to 30 who received the YFV17D yellow fever vaccine. The sequenced sample was PBMCs, obtained on the day of the first yellow fever vaccination. This CDR3 is CASSYRTGAGTEAFF. The DNA for the CDR3 is TGTGCCAGCAGTTACAGGACAGGGGCGGGCACTGAAGCTTTCTTT.